A single sample gave rise to the 11 T cell receptor beta chains below, sequenced in a study of blood T cells in healthy people across ages (dated by TCRdb to about 2015). Libraries were made using 5' RACE. The instrument given in TCRdb is Illumina HiSeq 2500. A second PCR of about 6 to 12 cycles was performed with a sample-barcoded 5' primer and a J-beta primer mix. TCRdb trimmed the raw reads at Q25, called clones with MiXCR and kept productive beta chains. Entries are consolidated by CDR3 protein sequence, retaining the most common genes and DNA. This sample holds fewer than 950,000 distinct CDR3 sequences; 35% to 40% were observed only once. The top ten constitute about an eighth of the sample. Material: blood. These receptors originate from a man in his late teens or twenties in good health.

The rearrangement joins TRBV7-2 to TRBJ1-1; D not certain. Germline CDR1 reads SGHTA; CDR2 reads FQGNSA. V lost 4 bases to trimming and J lost 2 bases, with 11 bases between them. The CDR3 length is 14 residues. The CDR3 sequence: CASSSFGTNTEAFF. CDR3 bases: TGTGCCAGCAGCTCCTTTGGCACAAACACTGAAGCTTTCTTT.

The chain combines TRBV4-3 with TRBJ2-3, with 8 bases lining up with TRBD2. Trimming removed 4 bases from V and 2 bases from J; junction bases left unmatched: 11. CDR3 length: 17 amino acids. Germline V gene lookup returns CDR1 LGHNA and CDR2 YSLEER. DNA for the CDR3: TGCGCCAGCAGCCTCGGGGGGGCGGGGGTTTCCACAGATACGCAGTATTTT. Its translation: CASSLGGAGVSTDTQYF.

The chain joins TRBV20-1 to TRBJ2-4, with a tentative D call TRBD1 (6 bases). The V gene lost 0 bases and the J gene lost 6 bases, with 18 bases spanning the gap. The CDR3 covers 16 residues. CDR1 DFQATT and CDR2 SNEGSKA come from the germline V gene (reference sequence). CDR3 sequence: CSARDRAGVWGNIQYF. Written as DNA, the CDR3 is TGCAGTGCTAGAGATAGGGCAGGGGTTTGGGGAAACATTCAGTACTTC.

This clonotype was seen at least ten times. This sequence joins TRBV9 and TRBJ1-2, with D unclear. Germline assignment: CDR1 SGDLS and CDR2 YYNGEE. Trimming shortened V by 4 bases and J by 2 bases, and 15 bases separated the two germline ends. The CDR3 totals 15 residues. The CDR3 DNA reads TGTGCCAGCAGCACGGCCGGCCGGGGAAACTATGGCTACACCTTC. This sequence encodes CASSTAGRGNYGYTF.

V gene TRBV5-1 combines with J gene TRBJ1-1; a weak D match, TRBD1 (5 bases). Germline lookup yields CDR1 SGHRS and CDR2 YFSETQ. This CDR3 has 14 residues. Trimming took 5 bases from V and 5 from J, leaving 16 bases between them. In DNA form, the CDR3 reads TGCGCCAGCAGACCCATCTCGGGGGATACTGAAGCTTTCTTT. This encodes CASRPISGDTEAFF.

Remarks on this clonotype: The germline gene is not matched at one end of the junction; a read error may be the cause. V and J are TRBV28 and TRBJ2-5; either TRBD1 or TRBD2 may fit D (5 bases each). Germline lookup yields CDR1 MDHEN and CDR2 SYDVKM. This CDR3 has 14 residues. The chain's CDR3 is CASTRPRDEEAQYF. CDR3 sequence (DNA): TGTGCCAGCACCCGTCCGAGGGACGAAGAGGCCCAGTACTTC.

This clonotype came up a few times. This sequence joins TRBV4-3 and TRBJ1-6, with a weak D call TRBD1 (5 bases). The CDR3 spans 16 residues. Trimming took 0 bases from V and 4 from J, leaving 10 bases between them. Germline assignment: CDR1 LGHNA and CDR2 YSLEER. The CDR3 protein is CASSQERGGYNSPLHF. CDR3 bases: TGCGCCAGCAGCCAAGAAAGGGGAGGGTATAATTCACCCCTCCACTTT.

V usage is TRBV10-3 and J usage is TRBJ1-5; 9 bases align to TRBD1. V lost 2 bases, J lost 3 bases, and 8 bases stayed unmatched. The CDR3 loop spans 17 amino acids. Germline V gene sequence: CDR1 ENHRY, CDR2 SYGVKD. The CDR3 sequence is CAISERPGQGFNQPQHF. CDR3 nucleotide sequence: TGTGCCATCAGTGAGAGACCGGGACAGGGATTCAATCAGCCCCAGCATTTT.

In this sample, this clonotype turned up many times. The J gene is TRBJ2-3, the V gene TRBV12-3 or TRBV12-4, with 10 bases identical to TRBD2. This CDR3 is built from 15 residues. V shed 6 bases, J shed 5 bases, and the junction held 8 bases outside the gene matches. The CDR3, as DNA: TGTGCCAGCAGCCCATTAGCGGGGGGTAGAGATACGCAGTATTTT. Translation gives CASSPLAGGRDTQYF.

The chain combines TRBV5-1 with TRBJ1-1; no firm D call. The V and J ends lost 4 bases and 3 bases respectively, with 16 bases between them. CDR1 and CDR2 (germline): SGHRS, YFSETQ. The CDR3 runs 15 residues. The CDR3 DNA sequence: TGCGCCAGCAGCCCCCGCCCAGGCGGGTACACTGAAGCTTTCTTT. Its translation is CASSPRPGGYTEAFF.

This clonotype was observed a handful of times. This chain links TRBV13 with TRBJ1-6, with D unclear. CDR1 is PRHDT, CDR2 FYEKMQ, per germline (reference sequence). CDR3 length: 14 amino acids. Trimming removed 5 bases from V and 6 bases from J, with 11 bases in between. Here the CDR3 reads CASSKGLRNSPLHF. CDR3 sequence (DNA): TGTGCCAGCAGCAAAGGACTCCGTAATTCACCCCTCCACTTT.